A single sample gave rise to the 24 T cell receptor gamma chains below, sequenced in a study of gamma delta lymphoproliferative disorders and STAT genes. The receptor sequences were amplified from genomic DNA of peripheral blood mononuclear cells. TCRdb re-called the multiplex PCR reads via CATT. Of over a thousand gamma-chain clones in the sample, approximately 8% were seen once. Sequenced input: blood. Receptor source: a human donor with gamma-delta T-cell large granular lymphocyte leukemia.

This clone is medium-sized. The V gene is TRGV8, the J gene TRGJ1 or TRGJ2. TCRdb lists no J gene, so it was determined here by aligning the DNA to germline. In germline, CDR1 is VENAVY, CDR2 YDSYNSRV. V trimming: 0 bases; J trimming: 0 bases; junction bases outside the gene matches: 5. The CDR3 spans 15 residues. The CDR3 coding sequence is TGTGCCACCTGGGATAGGCCGCCGAATTATTATAAGAAACTCTTT. This codes for CATWDRPPNYYKKLF.

By proportion, this clone is medium-sized (0.01 to 0.1%). V and J are TRGV8 and TRGJ1 or TRGJ2. The J gene is not listed in TCRdb, so it was assigned here from a DNA match to germline. The CDR3 length is 13 residues. The V and J ends lost 0 bases and 5 bases, in that order; junction bases with no gene match: 4. Germline V gives CDR1 VENAVY, CDR2 YDSYNSRV. The CDR3 DNA sequence: TGTGCCACCTGGGATAGGAGGCATTATAAGAAACTCTTT. This translates into CATWDRRHYKKLF.

This chain links TRGV4 with TRGJ1 or TRGJ2. No J gene is reported in TCRdb; it was inferred here by comparing the DNA with germline. This CDR3 region has 10 residues. The ends lost 10 bases at V and 11 bases at J; junction bases unmatched: 11. CDR1 is EGSTGY, CDR2 YDSYTSSV, per germline. DNA for the CDR3: TGTGCCACTCGAGGGGGGGAGAAACTCTTT. Its protein is CATRGGEKLF.

This clone was counted many times. V and J are TRGV9 and TRGJ1 or TRGJ2. TCRdb lists no J gene, so it was determined here by aligning the DNA to germline. The CDR3 is 15 amino acids. With 0 bases clipped from V and 7 bases from J, the junction kept 12 bases outside the gene matches. Germline V CDR1 and CDR2: GITISATS, ISYDGTV (reference sequence). CDR3 in amino acids: CALWEVQAGYYKKLF. In DNA form, the CDR3 reads TGTGCCTTGTGGGAGGTGCAAGCGGGATACTATAAGAAACTCTTT.

This clone qualifies as large. This chain uses TRGV5 with TRGJ1 or TRGJ2. The J gene is not listed in TCRdb, so it was assigned here from a DNA match to germline. The V gene's germline CDR1 is VINAFY and CDR2 YDVSNSKD. Losses at the gene ends were 1 base for V and 3 bases for J; bases not matched to a gene: 15. This CDR3 comprises 17 residues. The CDR3 nucleotides are TGTGCCACCTGGGACAGCAAAACCAGGGGACCTTATTATAAGAAACTCTTT. It is translated as CATWDSKTRGPYYKKLF.

This clone is termed medium-sized. The chain links TRGV10 to TRGJP1. TCRdb supplies no J gene; here it was assigned by aligning the nucleotide sequence to germline. TRGV10 is an open reading frame whose function is uncertain. With V trimmed by 8 bases and J by 2 bases, 9 bases remained unmatched. This CDR3 is 15 amino acids long. This chain's CDR3 is CAAWDYKTTGWFKIF. CDR3 sequence (DNA): TGTGCTGCGTGGGATTATAAGACCACTGGTTGGTTCAAGATATTT.

This clone was found many times. The protein that TCRdb holds for this DNA derives from a much larger clone and differs from the translated DNA at residue 3, which likely indicates a read error; the protein shown here is translated from the DNA. The chain employs TRGV2 and TRGJP2. The J gene, not given by TCRdb, was assigned here from a germline match of the nucleotide sequence. CDR1 EGSNGY and CDR2 YDSYNSKV come from the germline V gene. This CDR3 contains 14 residues. CDR3 coding DNA: TGTGCCGCCTGGGACTATTGTAGTGATTGGATCAAGACGTTT. Translated, it gives CAAWDYCSDWIKTF.

By sample share, this clone is medium-sized. TCRdb's protein for this DNA is that of a much larger clone and differs from the translation at residue 7, likely a read error; the protein shown is the DNA translation. The V gene is TRGV2, the J gene TRGJ1 or TRGJ2. As TCRdb names no J gene, one was assigned here on the basis of a DNA match to germline. Germline loops: CDR1 EGSNGY, CDR2 YDSYNSKV. The junction had 7 bases not matched to a gene; V was cut back by 1 base and J by 1 base. The CDR3 is 15 residues long. The CDR3 DNA reads TGTGCCACCTGGGACGGCCAAGTTAATTATTATAAGAAACTCTTT. Protein sequence: CATWDGQVNYYKKLF.

By sample fraction, this clone is medium-sized. The chain couples TRGV10 to TRGJ1 or TRGJ2. Since TCRdb gives no J gene, matching the DNA to germline was used here to assign it. TRGV10 counts as an open reading frame of uncertain function. This CDR3 is built from 11 residues. J gave up 9 bases and V 8 bases, and 8 bases lay outside the gene matches. CDR3 nucleotide sequence: TGTGCTGCGTGGGATCCTCGTAAGAAACTCTTT. Translated, it gives CAAWDPRKKLF.

This clone was picked up one time. This chain connects TRGV10 to TRGJ1 or TRGJ2. Because TCRdb records no J gene, it was assigned here through a match of the DNA to germline. TRGV10 is filed as an ORF, its function uncertain. The CDR3 contains 12 residues. V trimming: 8 bases; J trimming: 5 bases; junction bases outside the gene matches: 7. The CDR3 bases are TGTGCTGCGTGGGGGGAAGATTATAAGAAACTCTTT. Protein sequence: CAAWGEDYKKLF.

By share, this clone counts as medium-sized. The rearrangement links TRGV2 to TRGJ1 or TRGJ2. TCRdb offers no J gene call, so here the DNA was matched to germline to obtain one. Looked up from germline, CDR1 is EGSNGY and CDR2 is YDSYNSKV. CDR3 length: 11 residues. V lost 12 bases, J lost 8 bases, and 13 bases stayed unmatched. Written as DNA, the CDR3 is TGTGCCTCCAATGGGATTGATAAGAAACTCTTT. Translating it yields CASNGIDKKLF.

This rearrangement joins TRGV3 to TRGJ1 or TRGJ2. In the absence of a J gene in TCRdb, the DNA was matched to germline to assign it here. The V segment lost 8 bases and the J segment 2 bases; nucleotides outside the gene matches: 0. CDR1 VTNTFY and CDR2 YDVSTARD come from the germline V gene (reference sequence). The CDR3 is 10 amino acids. The CDR3 DNA reads as TGTGCCACCTATTATTATAAGAAACTCTTT. This gives the protein CATYYYKKLF.

This clone was counted many times. This chain joins TRGV11 and TRGJ1 or TRGJ2. TCRdb leaves out the J gene; it was filled in here by matching the DNA to germline. TRGV11 is placed among ORFs of uncertain function. Trimming removed 4 bases from V and 3 bases from J; junction bases left unmatched: 9. The CDR3 runs to 15 residues. CDR3 sequence reads: CACWISSLVYYKKLF. The CDR3 nucleotides read TGTGCCTGCTGGATTAGCTCCCTAGTTTATTATAAGAAACTCTTT.

The table lists this clone with many counts. The chain combines TRGV2 with TRGJ1 or TRGJ2. TCRdb does not report a J gene; here it was assigned by matching the DNA to germline references. This CDR3 region has 9 residues. Germline CDR1 reads EGSNGY; CDR2 reads YDSYNSKV. V lost 0 bases to trimming and J lost 13 bases; unmatched junction nucleotides: 0. CDR3 sequence: CATWDGKLF. As DNA, the CDR3 is TGTGCCACCTGGGACGGGAAACTCTTT.

This clone was detected a few times. A single base is all that separates this from a far larger clone, so a read error is likely. This sample also contains other DNA sequences that code for the same CDR3. The CDR3 DNA follows: TGTGCCACCTTGGACGAATATAAGAAACTTTTT. Amino acid sequence: CATLDEYKKLF. The V gene call is TRGV8, and the J gene call is absent. Germline V lookup: CDR1 VENAVY, CDR2 YDSYNSRV. The CDR3 is made up of 11 amino acids.

Details on this clone: TCRdb assigns this DNA the protein of a much larger clone, which departs from its translation at residue 7; this likely reflects a read error, and the protein shown comes from translating the DNA. The J gene is TRGJ1 or TRGJ2, the V gene TRGV8. The J gene, absent from TCRdb, was called here by matching the DNA to germline. Germline V gene sequence: CDR1 VENAVY, CDR2 YDSYNSRV. This CDR3 spans 12 amino acids. Trimming took 0 bases from V and 7 from J; bases not matched to a gene: 3. Written as DNA, the CDR3 is TGTGCCACCTGGGATAGGACGTATAAGAAACTCTTT. Its translation: CATWDRTYKKLF.

This clone was found a few times. The protein that TCRdb holds for this DNA derives from a much larger clone and differs from the translated DNA at residue 5, which likely indicates a read error; the protein shown here is translated from the DNA. CDR3 sequence: CALWGGKELGKKIKVF. In DNA, the CDR3 is TGTGCCTTGTGGGGGGGAAAAGAGTTGGGCAAAAAAATCAAGGTATTT. The chain uses TRGV9 and TRGJP. Germline matching of the DNA provided the J gene here, since TCRdb leaves it blank. The V segment lost 5 bases and the J segment 5 bases; nucleotides outside the gene matches: 6. The CDR3 consists of 16 residues. CDR1 and CDR2 from the germline V gene are GITISATS and ISYDGTV (reference sequence).

This clone is labeled as medium-sized. The CDR3 here is CATWDRACRTTGWFKIF. CDR3 bases: TGTGCCACCTGGGATAGAGCATGTCGGACCACTGGTTGGTTCAAGATATTT. The chain joins TRGV8 to TRGJP1. TCRdb records no J gene; here it was assigned by comparing the DNA to germline. V shed 1 base, J shed 2 bases, and the junction held 10 bases outside the gene matches. Germline values: CDR1 VENAVY, CDR2 YDSYNSRV. The CDR3 sequence is 17 residues long.

By proportion, this clone is medium-sized. The CDR3 region is CALWEVLRVGKKIKVF. The CDR3 coding sequence is TGTGCCTTGTGGGAGGTGCTGAGGGTGGGCAAAAAAATCAAGGTATTT. V is TRGV9 and J is TRGJP. TCRdb does not report a J gene; here it was assigned by matching the DNA to germline references. This CDR3 has 16 amino acids. After removal of 0 bases from V and 11 bases from J, the junction contained 7 bases not matched to a gene. Germline V CDR1 and CDR2: GITISATS, ISYDGTV (reference sequence).

Judged by abundance, this clone is medium-sized. The rearrangement uses TRGV10 and TRGJ1 or TRGJ2. Assignment of the J gene here rests on matching the DNA to germline, because TCRdb gives none. TRGV10 is sorted into the ORF group, with uncertain function. This CDR3 has 14 residues. Unmatched junction bases numbered 12, after V lost 8 bases and J lost 4 bases. The CDR3 loop is CAAWDYPTYYKKLF. The CDR3, as DNA: TGTGCTGCGTGGGATTACCCAACCTATTATAAGAAACTCTTT.

The chain uses TRGV11 and TRGJP2. TCRdb leaves out the J gene; it was filled in here by matching the DNA to germline. TRGV11 is annotated as an ORF whose role is uncertain. The CDR3 spans 17 residues. J lost 0 bases, V lost 6 bases, and 10 bases had no gene match. The CDR3 region is CACWILKSNSSDWIKTF. CDR3 nucleotide sequence: TGTGCCTGCTGGATTCTCAAATCAAATAGTAGTGATTGGATCAAGACGTTT.

Sample share makes this clone hyperexpanded (1% or more). Other DNA sequences from this sample encode an identical CDR3 as well. This chain links TRGV8 with TRGJP2. Assignment of the J gene here rests on matching the DNA to germline, because TCRdb gives none. The ends lost 1 base at V and 4 bases at J; junction bases unmatched: 0. The CDR3 is made up of 13 amino acids. In germline, CDR1 is VENAVY, CDR2 YDSYNSRV. In nucleotides, the CDR3 is TGTGCCACCTGGGATAGTAGTGATTGGATCAAGACGTTT. Protein sequence: CATWDSSDWIKTF.

This clone is deemed medium-sized (0.01 to 0.1%). At the DNA level, this CDR3 is encoded by other sequences in the same sample as well. The rearrangement uses TRGV2 and TRGJ1 or TRGJ2. Matching the DNA to germline supplied the J gene, which TCRdb does not give. The CDR3 is 13 residues long. Germline V gene lookup returns CDR1 EGSNGY and CDR2 YDSYNSKV. J lost 3 bases, V lost 0 bases, and 2 bases had no gene match. The CDR3, as DNA: TGTGCCACCTGGGACGGGCTTTATTATAAGAAACTCTTT. It specifies CATWDGLYYKKLF.

This clone counts as medium-sized. The chain employs TRGV8 and TRGJP1. The J gene, absent from TCRdb, was called here by matching the DNA to germline. V trimming: 1 base; J trimming: 8 bases; junction bases outside the gene matches: 16. Per germline, CDR1 VENAVY and CDR2 YDSYNSRV. The CDR3 extends over 17 amino acids. The CDR3 region is CATWDRWGGRVGWFKIF. The DNA for the CDR3 is TGTGCCACCTGGGATAGATGGGGGGGACGAGTGGGTTGGTTCAAGATATTT.